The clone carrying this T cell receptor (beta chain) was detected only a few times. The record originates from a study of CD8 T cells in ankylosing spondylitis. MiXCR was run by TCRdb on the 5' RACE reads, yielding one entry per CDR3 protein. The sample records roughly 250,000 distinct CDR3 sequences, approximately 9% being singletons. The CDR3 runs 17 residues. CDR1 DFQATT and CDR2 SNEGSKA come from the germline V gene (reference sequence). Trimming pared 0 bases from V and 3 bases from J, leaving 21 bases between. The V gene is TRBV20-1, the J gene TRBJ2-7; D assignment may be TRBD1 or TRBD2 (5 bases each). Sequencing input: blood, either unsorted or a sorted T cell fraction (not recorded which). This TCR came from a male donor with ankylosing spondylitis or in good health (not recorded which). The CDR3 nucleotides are TGCAGTGCTAGAGATAAATCCGGGACCGTACCTGTCTACGAGCAGTACTTC. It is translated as CSARDKSGTVPVYEQYF.